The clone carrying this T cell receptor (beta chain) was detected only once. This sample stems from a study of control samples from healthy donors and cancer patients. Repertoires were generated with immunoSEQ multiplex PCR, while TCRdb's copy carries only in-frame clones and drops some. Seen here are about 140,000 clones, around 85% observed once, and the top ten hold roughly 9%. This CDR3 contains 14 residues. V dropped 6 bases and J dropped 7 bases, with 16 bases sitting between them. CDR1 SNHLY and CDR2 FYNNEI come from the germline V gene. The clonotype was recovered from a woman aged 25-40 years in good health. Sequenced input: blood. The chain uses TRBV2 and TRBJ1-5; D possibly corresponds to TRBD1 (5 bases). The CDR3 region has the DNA TGTGCCAGCAGGACGGCGGAGGGACGACAGCCCCAGCATTTT. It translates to CASRTAEGRQPQHF.